The TCR beta chain under discussion was sequenced for a study of blood T cells in healthy people across ages. Study overall: Template-switching capture recovered about one barcoded beta molecule per two T cells.

Through a sample-barcoded 5' primer and a J-beta primer mix, a second PCR was run for roughly 6 to 11 cycles. TCRdb called the 5' RACE reads again in MiXCR, with one record for every CDR3 protein. The sample records fewer than 2 million distinct CDR3 sequences, about 39% being singletons. CDR1 and CDR2 (germline): MNHEY, SVGEGT. The CDR3 extends over 14 amino acids. The count of this clonotype is one. The clonotype was recovered from a human donor in good health. The specimen sequenced was blood. V gene TRBV6-2 or TRBV6-3 combines with J gene TRBJ2-4; 9 bases agree with TRBD1. The better agreement between TRBJ2-7 and the DNA end casts doubt on the J call. The CDR3 sequence is CASKTLGQGYEQYF. The CDR3 nucleotides read TGTGCCAGCAAAACCTTAGGACAGGGGTACGAGCAGTACTTC.